This is a list of T cell receptor beta chains from one sample in a study of molecular identifiers for immune sequencing clone quantification. TCRdb passed the PCR reads through MiXCR, listing each CDR3 protein once. The sample holds some 94,000 distinct CDR3 sequences; roughly 25% are singletons and the top ten take approximately 0.8%. The sequencing input was naive CD8+ T cells from blood, with Jurkat cell RNA spiked in. These receptors all come from a human donor in good health. Some libraries in this study had Jurkat cell RNA spiked in. The CDR3 runs from the conserved cysteine through the conserved F or W. The D gene is left open where the match is weak. Clone size, where shown, is once, few, many, or a class for clones that have expanded.

-,TRBJ2-3,-,TRBV6-2/TRBV6-3,TGTGCCAGCAGTTCCGGACGGGAGACGCGCCCCGGGCAGTATTTT,CASSSGRETRPGQYF
many,TRBJ2-3,TRBD1,TRBV5-1,TGCGCCAGCAGCTTGGCACAGGGGGTAGTCGATACGCAGTATTTT,CASSLAQGVVDTQYF
many,TRBJ2-1,TRBD2,TRBV29-1,TGCAGCGTTGAAGGGGGGCTAGCGGGGTACAATGAGCAGTTCTTC,CSVEGGLAGYNEQFF
-,TRBJ1-5,TRBD1,TRBV15,TGTGCCGCCAGCCCGGACAGGGGATATAGCAATCAGCCCCAGCATTTT,CAASPDRGYSNQPQHF
many,TRBJ1-1,TRBD1,TRBV5-5,TGTGCCAGCAGCTTGGATAGGGGGCCGACTGAAGCTTTCTTT,CASSLDRGPTEAFF
-,TRBJ1-5,-,TRBV28,TGTGCCAGCAGTTTCAGGGGTGGAACTCAGCCCCAGCATTTT,CASSFRGGTQPQHF
-,TRBJ1-2,-,TRBV18,TGTGCCAGCTCATCGGCAGGGACACAAGTCTATGGCTACACCTTC,CASSSAGTQVYGYTF
many,TRBJ2-4,-,TRBV4-3,TGCGCCAGCAGCCCTTCTAGGACAGCAAACATTCAGTACTTC,CASSPSRTANIQYF
few,TRBJ1-4,-,TRBV28,TGTGCCAGCCAAGCCCTCAGACAAGCCCCCTCAACTAATGAAAAACTGTTTTTT,CASQALRQAPSTNEKLFF
few,TRBJ2-1,TRBD1,TRBV2,TGTGCCAGCACTGCAGGGGGTTACAATGAGCAGTTCTTC,CASTAGGYNEQFF
-,TRBJ1-1,-,TRBV12-3/TRBV12-4,TGTGCCAGCAGTCTTGGGACGTACAGATTAGCTTTCTTT,CASSLGTYRLAFF
many,TRBJ2-7,TRBD1,TRBV4-2,TGTGCCAGCAGCCAGGGACAGGTGGCCTACGAGCAGTACTTC,CASSQGQVAYEQYF
few,TRBJ2-4,TRBD2,TRBV20-1,TGCAGTGCTGGAGAGGGACTAGCGGGTGGAAACATTCAGTACTTC,CSAGEGLAGGNIQYF
many,TRBJ2-3,-,TRBV7-9,TGTGCCAGCAGCTTCCCTGTGGCGGGGAAAGACACTAGCACAGATACGCAGTATTTT,CASSFPVAGKDTSTDTQYF
-,TRBJ2-5,-,TRBV7-2,TGTGCCAGCAGCTTCTCAGGGAAGCAAGAGCCCCAGTCCTTC,CASSFSGKQEPQSF
once,TRBJ2-7,TRBD1,TRBV5-3,TGTGCCAGCAGCTTAGGGACAGGGCCCTACGAGCGGTACTTC,CASSLGTGPYERYF
few,TRBJ2-7,TRBD1,TRBV11-3,TGTGCCAGCAGCCCGTGGGGAACAGGGGGCAAAGCCTACGAGCAGTACTTC,CASSPWGTGGKAYEQYF
many,TRBJ2-7,TRBD2,TRBV7-6,TGTGCCAGCAGCCAAGCGGGACTAGCGAACGAGCAGTACTTC,CASSQAGLANEQYF
-,TRBJ2-7,-,TRBV6-5,TGTGCCAGCAGTTACCGACGCCCCCAGGACCATAGCACCGAGCAGTACTTC,CASSYRRPQDHSTEQYF
many,TRBJ2-5,-,TRBV13,TGTGCCAGCAGCCTGCGTGCGGGTTCCCATGAGACCCAGTACTTC,CASSLRAGSHETQYF
many,TRBJ2-7,TRBD1,TRBV5-4,TGTGCCAGCAGCTTGGGTAGGGGACAGACCTACGAGCAGTACTTC,CASSLGRGQTYEQYF
-,TRBJ2-6,-,TRBV9,TGTGCCAGCAATACCGACAGCAGCTCTGGGGCCAACGTCCTGACTTTC,CASNTDSSSGANVLTF